A selection of T cell receptor beta chains follows, all from one sample in a study of T-cell reconstitution after alpha-beta-depleted transplantation in children. In TCRdb, the PCR reads were re-called with MiXCR into one record per CDR3 protein. The sample shows roughly 500,000 distinct CDR3 sequences, 32% of them seen only once. Source: PBMCs from the stem cell graft donor, taken from the stem cell graft. The receptors stem from a human donor who donated a stem cell graft to a child with aplastic anemia. CDR3s include the opening cysteine and the closing phenylalanine or tryptophan. The order of the fields is clone size, D gene, V gene, J gene, CDR3 protein, CDR3 DNA. The D gene is left open where the match is weak. Only some rows state a clone size, as once, few, many or a class for expanded clones.

few	TRBD2	TRBV6-1	TRBJ2-5	CASSVREAQETQYF	TGTGCCAGCAGTGTTCGGGAGGCCCAAGAGACCCAGTACTTC
once	TRBD2	TRBV15	TRBJ2-1	CATSRITSGRVGNEQFF	TGTGCCACCAGCAGAATAACTAGCGGGAGGGTGGGGAATGAGCAGTTCTTC
few	.	TRBV7-2	TRBJ2-1	CASSRWGESYNEQFF	TGTGCCAGCAGCCGGTGGGGGGAGTCCTACAATGAGCAGTTCTTC
few	TRBD1	TRBV20-1	TRBJ2-5	CSAPRRDRGRETQYF	TGCAGTGCTCCTCGCCGGGACAGGGGGCGAGAGACCCAGTACTTC
few	.	TRBV5-6	TRBJ1-1	CASSFPGLGVTEAFF	TGTGCCAGCAGCTTTCCCGGATTAGGCGTCACTGAAGCTTTCTTT
.	TRBD1	TRBV20-1	TRBJ1-4	CSATPQGAYEKLFF	TGCAGTGCCACCCCACAGGGGGCTTATGAAAAACTGTTTTTT
.	TRBD2	TRBV18	TRBJ2-1	CASSLLRTSGSSNEQFF	TGTGCCAGCTCACTCCTCCGGACTAGCGGGAGTTCCAATGAGCAGTTCTTC
.	.	TRBV18	TRBJ2-7	CASSLENEQYF	TGTGCCAGCTCACTAGAGAACGAGCAGTACTTC
.	TRBD1	TRBV4-1	TRBJ1-2	CASSQEGGTGVYYGYTF	TGCGCCAGCAGCCAAGAAGGGGGGACAGGAGTTTACTATGGCTACACCTTC
.	.	TRBV5-1	TRBJ1-4	CASSPPAGRGGEKLFF	TGCGCCAGCAGCCCCCCTGCGGGACGCGGAGGGGAAAAACTGTTTTTT
few	.	TRBV20-1	TRBJ1-2	CSALLPTGMSGYTF	TGCAGTGCTTTGCTGCCGACGGGGATGAGTGGCTACACCTTC
few	TRBD1	TRBV27	TRBJ1-3	CASSDRATGNTIYF	TGTGCCAGCAGCGACAGGGCGACTGGAAACACCATATATTTT
many	TRBD1	TRBV6-5	TRBJ2-7	CASSYGQGPYEQYF	TGTGCCAGCAGTTACGGACAGGGCCCCTACGAGCAGTACTTC
few	.	TRBV7-2	TRBJ1-3	CASRSGTGNTIYF	TGTGCCAGCAGGTCGGGGACTGGAAACACCATATATTTT
.	.	TRBV3-1	TRBJ1-2	CASSQVQVGYTF	TGTGCCAGCAGCCAAGTCCAGGTTGGCTACACCTTC
.	.	TRBV18	TRBJ2-6	CASSPPRSGANVLTF	TGTGCCAGCTCACCACCGAGGTCTGGGGCCAACGTCCTGACTTTC